This paragraph covers one T cell receptor beta chain sequence. The specificity of this receptor is unknown. No much larger clonotype is one base removed from it; base qualities were not supplied. TCRbeta CDR3 regions were amplified from genomic DNA by means of the immunoSEQ Assay, a bias-controlled multiplex PCR. The authors' analysis ran thus. The number of nucleated cells in each sample was estimated from the amplification of reference gene primers within the assay. To quantify the absolute abundance of each unique TCRbeta CDR3 rearrangement, sequence reads were collapsed and filtered. Productive Simpson clonality was computed per sample as the square root of Simpson's diversity index over productive rearrangements. TCRdb provides this immuneACCESS table in a form limited to in-frame rearrangements. Some clones are lacking; in checked studies, under half of them reflect an unresolved V gene, and why the rest are absent is not known. V, J and clone size derive from that table, while D and trimming were established from the DNA sequence. This sample gives a few hundred thousand clones in total; 70% to 90% of them show up just once. The ten largest clonotypes hold about 3% of the sample.

The data were obtained in a study of blood T cell repertoires in COVID-19 (dated by TCRdb to between 2020 and 2021). Background on the whole study: Samples covering the acute and convalescent phases of COVID-19 were provided by collaborators in the United States, Italy and Spain. Where available, HLA class I and class II types were obtained from metadata supplied by the sample provider rather than from assay-based typing. Deeply sampled blood TCRbeta repertoires from subjects exposed to, actively infected with, or recovered from COVID-19 were included in the dataset. Sample metadata almost always included a de-identified subject ID, COVID-19 status, age in years and sex. Samples came from the ongoing ImmuneRACE study (first 160 participants) plus 1,254 subjects from 6 global collaborators. A freely available public database, intended as a resource for researchers studying the immune response to SARS-CoV-2, is where the repertoires were released. The material from the prospective study consisted of cDNA or gDNA derived from T cells, B-cell-depleted T cells, or PBMCs. General findings and caveats noted by the study authors: The quantity of clinical and demographic metadata differed by source and by participant and was supplied without curation.

Germline trimming amounts to 6 bases on V and 6 bases on J, with 2 as the count of junction bases outside the gene matches. Reading from cysteine to phenylalanine, the CDR3 counts 13 amino acids. CDR3 DNA is the only sequence kept; it has 39 bases, read in frame from the first base. In the germline V gene, CDR1 corresponds to ENHRY and CDR2 to SYGVKD. Whole blood was collected in K2EDTA tubes by collaborating institutions according to the institutions' own protocols. Collaborator samples were shipped for TCRbeta analysis as frozen whole blood, isolated PBMCs, or DNA extracted from either sample type.

The chain links TRBV10-3 with TRBJ2-3, with 11 bases in between that match TRBD2. Source material: peripheral blood. The clonotype comes from a woman between 25 and 40 years old with active or convalescent COVID-19. CDR3 sequence: CAIRGLAVDTQYF. The sequenced DNA: TGTGCCATCAGGGGACTAGCGGTCGATACGCAGTATTTT.